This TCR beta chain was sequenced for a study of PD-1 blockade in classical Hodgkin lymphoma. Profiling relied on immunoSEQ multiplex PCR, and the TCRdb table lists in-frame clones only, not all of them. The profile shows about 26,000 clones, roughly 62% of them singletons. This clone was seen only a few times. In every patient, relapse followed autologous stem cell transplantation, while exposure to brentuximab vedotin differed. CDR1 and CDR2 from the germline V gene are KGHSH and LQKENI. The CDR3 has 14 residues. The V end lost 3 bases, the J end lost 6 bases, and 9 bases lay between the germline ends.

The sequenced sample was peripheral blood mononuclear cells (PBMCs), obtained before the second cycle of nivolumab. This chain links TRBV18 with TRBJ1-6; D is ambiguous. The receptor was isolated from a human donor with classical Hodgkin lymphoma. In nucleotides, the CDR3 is TGTGCCAGCTCACCCCCAGGTGGTAATTCACCCCTCCACTTT. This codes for CASSPPGGNSPLHF.